Listed below are T cell receptor beta chains from one sample, sequenced in a study of somatic mutations in cytotoxic T cells in rheumatoid arthritis. Repertoires were generated with immunoSEQ multiplex PCR, while TCRdb's copy carries only in-frame clones and drops some. The sample holds 15,000 to 20,000 clones, about 81% seen once. The sample taken for sequencing was CD8+ T cells sorted from blood. These receptors originate from an adult with rheumatoid arthritis. CDR3s leave out the opening cysteine and the closing phenylalanine or tryptophan.

cdr3_aa: ASSGGYRSGNPNEQF; cdr3_length: 15; v_call: TRBV9; j_call: TRBJ2-1
cdr3_aa: ASSLLAGGPRDTQY; cdr3_length: 14; v_call: TRBV5-8; j_call: TRBJ2-3
cdr3_aa: ASSLAEVGGGYDTQY; cdr3_length: 15; v_call: TRBV7-8; j_call: TRBJ2-3
cdr3_aa: ASSLRGANTEAF; cdr3_length: 12; v_call: TRBV7-2; j_call: TRBJ1-1
cdr3_aa: ASSSAGQGRTEAF; cdr3_length: 13; v_call: TRBV5-6; j_call: TRBJ1-1
cdr3_aa: ASSSTGTGEGSEAF; cdr3_length: 14; v_call: TRBV6-5; j_call: TRBJ1-1
cdr3_aa: ASSLFVDSPLH; cdr3_length: 11; v_call: TRBV27; j_call: TRBJ1-6
cdr3_aa: ASVGGTNNEQF; cdr3_length: 11; v_call: TRBV4-1; j_call: TRBJ2-1
cdr3_aa: ASSQGQGASFAEQY; cdr3_length: 14; v_call: TRBV5-1; j_call: TRBJ2-7
cdr3_aa: ASSDGTHASQETQY; cdr3_length: 14; v_call: TRBV9; j_call: TRBJ2-5
cdr3_aa: ASSRGNNEQF; cdr3_length: 10; v_call: TRBV4-1; j_call: TRBJ2-1
cdr3_aa: ASSQLGGGEAF; cdr3_length: 11; v_call: TRBV6-5; j_call: TRBJ1-1
cdr3_aa: ASSQGVTGSGQY; cdr3_length: 12; v_call: TRBV4-3; j_call: TRBJ2-7
cdr3_aa: ASSPHGNTEAF; cdr3_length: 11; v_call: TRBV7-6; j_call: TRBJ1-1
cdr3_aa: AISEGLVYEQY; cdr3_length: 11; v_call: TRBV10-3; j_call: TRBJ2-7
cdr3_aa: ASSLYPGQGAIEQY; cdr3_length: 14; v_call: TRBV7-9; j_call: TRBJ2-7
cdr3_aa: ASSFSGSGSTYEQY; cdr3_length: 14; v_call: TRBV7-8; j_call: TRBJ2-7
cdr3_aa: ASSGGGRNTEAF; cdr3_length: 12; v_call: TRBV7-2; j_call: TRBJ1-1
cdr3_aa: ASRDLLMVHYGYT; cdr3_length: 13; v_call: TRBV4-2; j_call: TRBJ1-2
cdr3_aa: ASSYSRSGEQY; cdr3_length: 11; v_call: TRBV6-5; j_call: TRBJ2-7
cdr3_aa: ASSLLRGPGQPQH; cdr3_length: 13; v_call: TRBV7-9; j_call: TRBJ1-5
cdr3_aa: ASRGHRDRGRGDTQY; cdr3_length: 15; v_call: TRBV2; j_call: TRBJ2-3
cdr3_aa: ASSVGWERIHEQY; cdr3_length: 13; v_call: TRBV9; j_call: TRBJ2-7
cdr3_aa: ASSAHDTDTQY; cdr3_length: 11; v_call: TRBV7-9; j_call: TRBJ2-3
cdr3_aa: ASSPSASVNSYEQY; cdr3_length: 14; v_call: TRBV7-8; j_call: TRBJ2-7
cdr3_aa: ASSLDNSGMGYGYT; cdr3_length: 14; v_call: TRBV7-2; j_call: TRBJ1-2
cdr3_aa: ASSGGGGSYEQY; cdr3_length: 12; v_call: TRBV10-2; j_call: TRBJ2-7
cdr3_aa: ASSPGGREQY; cdr3_length: 10; v_call: TRBV7-3; j_call: TRBJ2-7
cdr3_aa: AWISQLYGYT; cdr3_length: 10; v_call: TRBV30; j_call: TRBJ1-2
cdr3_aa: ASSGRQSRRDEQF; cdr3_length: 13; v_call: TRBV19; j_call: TRBJ2-1
cdr3_aa: ASSLVSGAESYEQY; cdr3_length: 14; v_call: TRBV7-2; j_call: TRBJ2-7
cdr3_aa: ASSAQREGPFGTQY; cdr3_length: 14; v_call: TRBV2; j_call: TRBJ2-5
cdr3_aa: ASSQDEWSADYNEQF; cdr3_length: 15; v_call: TRBV4-3; j_call: TRBJ2-1
cdr3_aa: ASSPSATANTEAF; cdr3_length: 13; v_call: TRBV11-1; j_call: TRBJ1-1
cdr3_aa: ASSLQTSYNEQF; cdr3_length: 12; v_call: TRBV7-6; j_call: TRBJ2-1
cdr3_aa: ASSHGSHYTDTQY; cdr3_length: 13; v_call: TRBV7-3; j_call: TRBJ2-3
cdr3_aa: ASSYTGEGAEQY; cdr3_length: 12; v_call: TRBV5-4; j_call: TRBJ2-7
cdr3_aa: ASSLFLGGGARDTQY; cdr3_length: 15; v_call: TRBV11-1; j_call: TRBJ2-3
cdr3_aa: ASSFGGGPSNEQF; cdr3_length: 13; v_call: TRBV28; j_call: TRBJ2-1
cdr3_aa: ASSRRQGADEQY; cdr3_length: 12; v_call: TRBV6-5; j_call: TRBJ2-7
cdr3_aa: ASSLLGSTELTQY; cdr3_length: 13; v_call: TRBV28; j_call: TRBJ2-3
cdr3_aa: ASNRTSGRASRSSYEQY; cdr3_length: 17; v_call: TRBV21-1; j_call: TRBJ2-7
cdr3_aa: ASSLSYNEQF; cdr3_length: 10; v_call: TRBV27; j_call: TRBJ2-1
cdr3_aa: ASARGGANQPQH; cdr3_length: 12; v_call: TRBV28; j_call: TRBJ1-5
cdr3_aa: ASSQDSGFGNIQY; cdr3_length: 13; v_call: TRBV4-3; j_call: TRBJ2-4
cdr3_aa: ASSEGGNTEAF; cdr3_length: 11; v_call: TRBV5-1; j_call: TRBJ1-1
cdr3_aa: ASSQLVAGGPVYEQY; cdr3_length: 15; v_call: TRBV11-2; j_call: TRBJ2-7
cdr3_aa: ASSPSDRGVGNTIY; cdr3_length: 14; v_call: TRBV7-8; j_call: TRBJ1-3
cdr3_aa: ASSLAEDEQY; cdr3_length: 10; v_call: TRBV7-9; j_call: TRBJ2-7
cdr3_aa: ASLHQRGGPNYT; cdr3_length: 12; v_call: TRBV5-6; j_call: TRBJ1-2
cdr3_aa: ATSRDREYYGYT; cdr3_length: 12; v_call: TRBV15; j_call: TRBJ1-2
cdr3_aa: ASSVGGATNEKLF; cdr3_length: 13; v_call: TRBV9; j_call: TRBJ1-4
cdr3_aa: ASILVGGNTEAF; cdr3_length: 12; v_call: TRBV6-1; j_call: TRBJ1-1
cdr3_aa: ASSEIPGELF; cdr3_length: 10; v_call: TRBV10-2; j_call: TRBJ2-2
cdr3_aa: ASRQGGNSPLH; cdr3_length: 11; v_call: TRBV19; j_call: TRBJ1-6
cdr3_aa: ASSPLAWNTGELF; cdr3_length: 13; v_call: TRBV7-2; j_call: TRBJ2-2
cdr3_aa: ASSILAGTATDTQY; cdr3_length: 14; v_call: TRBV19; j_call: TRBJ2-3
cdr3_aa: ASSFSAVNEQY; cdr3_length: 11; v_call: TRBV27; j_call: TRBJ2-7
cdr3_aa: ASSVGSSKGNTGELF; cdr3_length: 15; v_call: TRBV9; j_call: TRBJ2-2
cdr3_aa: ASSVEGGRGDEQY; cdr3_length: 13; v_call: TRBV9; j_call: TRBJ2-7